The 2 T cell receptor beta chains in this list originate from one sample, sequenced in a study of glioma-infiltrating T cells. Using RNA template, CDR3s of TCR alpha and beta were amplified with iRepertoire arm-PCR. MiXCR, run by TCRdb on the multiplex PCR reads, gives a single entry per CDR3 protein. The profile shows approximately 110,000 distinct CDR3 sequences, around 23% of them singletons. The sample was glioma tissue, nonneoplastic brain tissue, or PBMCs (not recorded which). The receptors come from a human donor with low-grade glioma or glioblastoma, undergoing nonglioma brain surgery, or in good health (not recorded which).

Many counts were recorded for this clonotype. The V gene is TRBV15, the J gene TRBJ2-3; D is perhaps TRBD2 (5 bases). This CDR3 has 16 residues. The V end lost 0 bases, the J end lost 2 bases, and 12 bases lay between the germline ends. The germline V gene has CDR1 LNHNV and CDR2 YYDKDF (reference sequence). The CDR3 coding sequence is TGTGCCACCAGCAGAGATCCGGACGGGAACACAGATACGCAGTATTTT. Encoded protein: CATSRDPDGNTDTQYF.

A remark on this clonotype: It may be a read error: a sequence one base away is much more abundant. The chain has TRBV12-5 and TRBJ2-5, with TRBD2 identical over 10 bases. The V gene's germline CDR1 is LGHNT and CDR2 FRNRAP. The CDR3 runs to 13 residues. The CDR3 bases are TGTGCTAGTAGCGGGAGGGCAGGAGAGACCCGGTACTTC. Translated: CASSGRAGETRYF.